The 8 T cell receptor beta chains given below trace back to one sample, sequenced in a study of pediatric ulcerative colitis. Only in-frame clones appear in the TCRdb table, and some are missing; sequencing was by immunoSEQ multiplex PCR. The repertoire holds more than 50,000 clones, with around four fifths as singletons. The sample consisted of blood. These receptors were obtained from a boy aged 5-17 years with moderate ulcerative colitis.

V is TRBV5-3 and J is TRBJ2-1, with 14 bases fitting TRBD2. TRBV5-3 is an ORF, with its function uncertain. CDR3 length: 16 residues. V dropped 4 bases and J dropped 5; count of bases not matched to a gene: 5. The CDR3 sequence: CARSPQTSGGDNEQFF. The CDR3 DNA is TGTGCCAGAAGCCCCCAGACTAGCGGGGGGGACAATGAGCAGTTCTTC.

The chain combines TRBV7-2 with TRBJ2-5; D is undetermined. The germline V gene encodes CDR1 SGHTA and CDR2 FQGNSA. The CDR3 is 14 residues long. Trimming stripped 2 bases from V and 7 bases from J, with 14 bases between. CDR3 DNA sequence: TGTGCCAGCAGCTTATGGGAACCGTCTGGGACCCAGTACTTC. Protein: CASSLWEPSGTQYF.

V and J are TRBV19 and TRBJ1-3, with 7 bases aligning to TRBD1. The CDR3 runs 17 residues. The germline V gene has CDR1 LNHDA and CDR2 SQIVND (reference sequence). V trimming: 3 bases; J trimming: 0 bases; junction bases outside the gene matches: 8. For the CDR3, the DNA is TGTGCCAGTAGTATGACGGGACAGCAATTCTCTGGAAACACCATATATTTT. This encodes CASSMTGQQFSGNTIYF.

The chain has TRBV6-5 and TRBJ2-2; D is ambiguous. The CDR3 runs to 15 residues. Germline V gene data show CDR1 as MNHEY and CDR2 as SVGAGI. Trimming left V 8 bases short and J 1 base short, with 14 bases between. CDR3 nucleotides: TGTGCCAGCCAAGACCGGACCGGGAACACCGGGGAGCTGTTTTTT. Protein product: CASQDRTGNTGELFF.

The chain employs TRBV6-5 and TRBJ1-5; the D gene is possibly TRBD1 (6 bases). Deletions cut 6 bases from V and 7 bases from J, with 13 bases between. The CDR3 is 13 amino acids. Germline V lookup: CDR1 MNHEY, CDR2 SVGAGI. CDR3 loop: CASSLTGRQPQHF. CDR3 in DNA: TGTGCCAGCAGCCTAACAGGGCGCCAGCCCCAGCATTTT.

The gene calls are TRBV2 and TRBJ2-3, with 7 bases that match TRBD2. There are 11 residues in the CDR3. Germline loops: CDR1 SNHLY, CDR2 FYNNEI. V trimming: 8 bases; J trimming: 7 bases; junction bases outside the gene matches: 3. DNA for the CDR3: TGTGCCAGCGGCGGGAGAAATACGCAGTATTTT. It specifies CASGGRNTQYF. Full variable domain (remainder filled in from reference TRBV2 and TRBJ2-3): EPEVTQTPSHQVTQMGQEVILRCVPISNHLYFYWYRQILGQKVEFLVSFYNNEISEKSEIFDDQFSVERPDGSNFTLKIRSTKLEDSAMYFCASGGRNTQYFGPGTRLTVL.

The chain carries TRBV5-1 and TRBJ2-3, with unresolved D. CDR3 length: 14 residues. Between the trimmed V and J ends, which lost 3 bases and 2 bases, there was a span of 10 bases. Germline loops: CDR1 SGHRS, CDR2 YFSETQ. In nucleotides, the CDR3 is TGCGCCAGCAGCTACACAGACCTCACAGATACGCAGTATTTT. Amino acid sequence: CASSYTDLTDTQYF.

The rearrangement uses TRBV23-1 and TRBJ2-5; D remains unclear. TRBV23-1 is noted as an ORF with a role that remains uncertain. The V end was cut by 2 bases, the J end by 2 bases, with 9 bases between. The CDR3 loop spans 14 amino acids. The CDR3 sequence: CASSQSRKQETQYF. In DNA, the CDR3 is TGCGCCAGCAGTCAAAGTAGGAAGCAAGAGACCCAGTACTTC.